Sequencing of this T cell receptor (beta chain) was carried out in a study of shared clonotypes between healthy human individuals. Whole-study context: Donors, aged 18 to 49, were a couple of women and a few men. Plates per donor: three CD4 naive, three CD4 memory, two CD8 naive, one CD8 memory.

The CDR3 loop spans 12 amino acids. The V gene lost 8 bases and the J gene lost 4 bases, with 11 bases spanning the gap. CDR1 and CDR2 (germline): SEHNR, FQNEAQ (reference sequence). A few counts support this clone. Assay used: immunoSEQ multiplex PCR; TCRdb lists only in-frame clones, some missing. The table shows 650,000 to 700,000 clones, with around 90% occurring only once. CD45RO+ cells and CCR7-negative CD45RA+ TemRA cells were combined as CD8 memory. The chain combines TRBV7-9 with TRBJ1-1; D gene unclear. Sequencing input: memory CD8+ T cells from PBMCs. Specified subset: CD45RO+ cells pooled with CCR7-negative TemRA cells. The TCR was taken from a man younger than 30 in good health. Some clones in this sample may be carry-over from other donors' samples. CDR3 region: CASEALATEAFF. CDR3 in DNA: TGTGCCAGCGAGGCCCTGGCCACTGAAGCTTTCTTT.